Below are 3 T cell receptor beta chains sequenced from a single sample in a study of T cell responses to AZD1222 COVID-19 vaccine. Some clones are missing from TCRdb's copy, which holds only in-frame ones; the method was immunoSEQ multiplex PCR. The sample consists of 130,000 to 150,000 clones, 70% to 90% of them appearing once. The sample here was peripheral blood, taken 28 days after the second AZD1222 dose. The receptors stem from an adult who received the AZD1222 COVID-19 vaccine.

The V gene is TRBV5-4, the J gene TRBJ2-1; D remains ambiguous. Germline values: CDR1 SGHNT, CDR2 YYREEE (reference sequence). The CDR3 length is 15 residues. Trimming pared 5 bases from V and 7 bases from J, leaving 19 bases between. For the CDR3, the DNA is TGTGCCAGCAGGAAAGGAATGGAGCCGAGAAATGAGCAGTTCTTC. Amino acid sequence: CASRKGMEPRNEQFF. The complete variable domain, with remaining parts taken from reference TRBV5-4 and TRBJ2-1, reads ETGVTQSPTHLIKTRGQQVTLRCSSQSGHNTVSWYQQALGQGPQFIFQYYREEENGRGNFPPRFSGLQFPNYSSELNVNALELDDSALYLCASRKGMEPRNEQFFGPGTRLTVL.

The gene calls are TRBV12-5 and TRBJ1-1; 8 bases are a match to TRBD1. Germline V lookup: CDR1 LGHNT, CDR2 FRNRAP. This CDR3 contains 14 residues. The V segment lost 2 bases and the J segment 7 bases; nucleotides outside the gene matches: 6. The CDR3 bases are TGTGCTAGTGGTTTGCCCCCCGGGACAGGTGAAGCTTTCTTT. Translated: CASGLPPGTGEAFF. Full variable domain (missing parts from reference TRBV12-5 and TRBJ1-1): DARVTQTPRHKVTEMGQEVTMRCQPILGHNTVFWYRQTMMQGLELLAYFRNRAPLDDSGMPKDRFSAEMPDATLATLKIQPSEPRDSAVYFCASGLPPGTGEAFFGQGTRLTVV.

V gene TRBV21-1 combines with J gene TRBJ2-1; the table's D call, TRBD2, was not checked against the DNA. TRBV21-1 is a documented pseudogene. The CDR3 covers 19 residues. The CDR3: CASSKEPQETSGRGNEQFF. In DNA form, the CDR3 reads TGTGCCAGCAGCAAAGAGCCCCAAGAGACTAGCGGGAGGGGTAATGAGCAGTTCTTC.